A single sample gave rise to the 17 T cell receptor beta chains below, sequenced in a study of post-analysis software for immune sequencing data. Overall study findings and caveats: Elevated frequency relative to controls characterized 4 or 5 TRBV segments in patients, TRBV5-6, TRBV5-1 and TRBV20-1 among them.

The TCR beta cDNA libraries carried unique molecular identifiers. TCRdb redid the calling of the PCR reads with MiXCR, one entry per CDR3 protein. The data hold about half a million distinct CDR3 sequences, with around a third observed a single time. For these TCRs, the target antigens are not known. The sequenced material came from blood. The receptor source for this set is a girl aged 2-17 years with multiple sclerosis.

To note about this clonotype: A single base separates this from a much larger clone, so it may be a read error. This chain uses TRBV29-1 with TRBJ2-5; TRBD1 aligns across 8 bases. Germline values: CDR1 SQVTM, CDR2 ANQGSEA. J was trimmed by 6 bases and V by 7 bases; bases with no gene match: 7. The CDR3 runs 12 residues. The CDR3 region has the DNA TGCAGCGCCGGGGGACAGGAGAAGACCCAGTACTTC. Protein sequence: CSAGGQEKTQYF.

This clonotype was detected only a few times. The chain links TRBV2 to TRBJ2-7, with D hard to call. This CDR3 contains 13 residues. Between the trimmed V and J ends, which lost 8 bases and 1 base, there was a span of 12 bases. Looked up from germline, CDR1 is SNHLY and CDR2 is FYNNEI. CDR3 sequence reads: CASQRSGSYEQYF. CDR3 in DNA: TGTGCCAGCCAAAGGTCCGGATCCTACGAGCAGTACTTC.

The chain has TRBV9 and TRBJ1-2; 9 bases agree with TRBD1. Germline V gene lookup returns CDR1 SGDLS and CDR2 YYNGEE. V shed 2 bases and J 4 bases; nucleotides not matched to a gene: 3. The CDR3 runs to 14 residues. The CDR3 loop is CASSVTGGLYGYTF. The CDR3 nucleotides are TGTGCCAGCAGCGTGACAGGGGGTCTCTATGGCTACACCTTC.

This chain links TRBV3-1 with TRBJ2-3; D may be TRBD2 (5 bases). This CDR3 comprises 15 residues. Deletions cut 0 bases from V and 5 bases from J, with 12 bases between. Germline values: CDR1 LGHDT, CDR2 YNNKEL (reference sequence). The CDR3 nucleotides are TGTGCCAGCAGCCAAGATCGGGGTGTGAGAGATACGCAGTATTTT. This translates into CASSQDRGVRDTQYF.

V is TRBV6-1 and J is TRBJ1-4, with D unclear. The CDR3 extends over 17 amino acids. V lost 4 bases to trimming and J lost 0 bases, with 15 bases between them. Per germline, CDR1 MNHNS and CDR2 SASEGT. The CDR3 nucleotides are TGTGCCAGCAGTGGACCGGGAACCTACGCAACTAATGAAAAACTGTTTTTT. It yields the protein CASSGPGTYATNEKLFF.

This chain uses TRBV28 with TRBJ1-2; D is undetermined. The germline gives CDR1 MDHEN, CDR2 SYDVKM. The germline V and J ends were trimmed by 4 bases and 7 bases, with 16 bases remaining between them. The CDR3 sequence is 14 residues long. CDR3 bases: TGTGCCAGCAGTTCGACCGCCCTTAGCAGTGGCTACACCTTC. Residues: CASSSTALSSGYTF.

This clonotype was recorded a few times. This chain links TRBV10-3 with TRBJ2-1, with 13 bases identical to TRBD2. Germline CDR1 ENHRY, CDR2 SYGVKD. CDR3 size: 15 residues. After removal of 6 bases from V and 7 bases from J, the junction contained 6 bases not matched to a gene. The CDR3 here is CAIRTSGGTLNEQFF. The CDR3 DNA reads TGTGCCATCAGGACTAGCGGGGGGACTTTGAATGAGCAGTTCTTC.

This clonotype was seen a handful of times. The CDR3 nucleotides are TGCGCCAGCAGCCAAGGATCCCCTGGACTCTACAATGAGCAGTTCTTC. Its translation is CASSQGSPGLYNEQFF. V usage is TRBV4-1 and J usage is TRBJ2-1; D is perhaps TRBD2 (5 bases). Germline V gene sequence: CDR1 MGHRA, CDR2 YSYEKL. The CDR3 has 16 amino acids. Between the trimmed V and J ends, which lost 1 base and 3 bases, there was a span of 13 bases.

This clonotype was seen only a few times. V and J are TRBV11-2 and TRBJ2-5, with unresolved D. This CDR3 region has 13 residues. Germline CDR1 and CDR2: SGHAT and FQNNGV. Trimming removed 5 bases at V and 5 bases at J, with 12 bases between. The CDR3 coding sequence is TGTGCCAGCAGCCCCCGTCCTAGTGAGACCCAGTACTTC. Its protein product is CASSPRPSETQYF.

This sequence joins TRBV10-3 and TRBJ1-1; D remains ambiguous. V shed 7 bases and J shed 6 bases, with 12 bases lying between them. The germline V gene has CDR1 ENHRY and CDR2 SYGVKD. This CDR3 comprises 12 residues. The CDR3 coding sequence is TGTGCCATCATGGAGGGCGGTTCTGAAGCTTTCTTT. This encodes CAIMEGGSEAFF.

Only a few counts were recorded for this clonotype. The chain uses TRBV10-3 and TRBJ2-5, with 8 positions matching TRBD1. Per the germline V gene, CDR1 is ENHRY and CDR2 is SYGVKD. The CDR3 is 14 amino acids. Germline trimming cut 4 bases from V and 0 bases from J; bases unmatched to any gene: 1. This CDR3 reads CAISGQGNQETQYF. The CDR3 coding sequence is TGTGCCATCAGTGGACAGGGGAACCAAGAGACCCAGTACTTC.

In this sample, this clonotype turned up a few times. This sequence joins TRBV2 and TRBJ1-4; the match to TRBD1 covers 7 bases. J gave up 5 bases and V 8 bases, and 17 bases lay outside the gene matches. Germline CDR1 and CDR2: SNHLY and FYNNEI. The CDR3 length is 17 residues. The chain's CDR3 is CASSRAPPSGGNEKLFF. The CDR3 DNA reads TGTGCCAGCTCCCGGGCCCCCCCATCAGGGGGAAATGAAAAACTGTTTTTT.

This sequence joins TRBV10-3 and TRBJ2-1; D ambiguous. CDR1 is ENHRY, CDR2 SYGVKD, per germline. V lost 10 bases to trimming and J lost 0 bases, with 10 bases between them. This CDR3 is built from 13 residues. The CDR3 sequence: CATMGSSYNEQFF. CDR3 nucleotide sequence: TGTGCCACCATGGGCAGCTCCTACAATGAGCAGTTCTTC.

The chain couples TRBV6-5 to TRBJ2-3; D is perhaps TRBD2 (5 bases). The CDR3 spans 16 residues. Between the trimmed V and J ends, which lost 2 bases and 0 bases, there was a span of 12 bases. CDR1 is MNHEY, CDR2 SVGAGI, per germline. In DNA form, the CDR3 reads TGTGCCAGCAGTTACGTAGCGATCCGAAGCACAGATACGCAGTATTTT. Its translation is CASSYVAIRSTDTQYF.

The gene calls are TRBV7-2 and TRBJ2-4; 13 positions agree with TRBD2. Germline-derived CDR1 and CDR2 are SGHTA and FQGNSA. Trimming removed 2 bases from V and 5 bases from J; junction bases left unmatched: 12. The CDR3 has 19 residues. CDR3 DNA sequence: TGTGCCAGCAGCTTACTTAGGGGGCGACTAGCGGGGGGCGAAAACATTCAGTACTTC. Amino acid sequence: CASSLLRGRLAGGENIQYF. The full variable domain, its missing parts supplied by reference TRBV7-2 and TRBJ2-4, is GAGVSQSPSNKVTEKGKDVELRCDPISGHTALYWYRQSLGQGLEFLIYFQGNSAPDKSGLPSDRFSAERTGGSVSTLTIQRTQQEDSAVYLCASSLLRGRLAGGENIQYFGAGTRLSVL.

The chain uses TRBV28 and TRBJ2-1, with 10 bases matching TRBD2. Per germline, CDR1 MDHEN and CDR2 SYDVKM. This CDR3 contains 16 residues. The J segment lost 12 bases and the V segment lost 5 bases, leaving 16 bases of the junction unmatched. The CDR3 DNA reads TGTGCCAGCAGTAGCCCCGGGACTAGCGTCCCATTTGGGCAGTTCTTC. Its protein is CASSSPGTSVPFGQFF.

Comments on this clonotype: The junction departs from germline at one end; a sequencing error may be responsible. This rearrangement joins TRBV9 to TRBJ2-5, with no clear D. Germline V CDR1 and CDR2: SGDLS, YYNGEE. The CDR3 is 13 residues long. The CDR3, as DNA: TGTGCCAGAAGCGTTTATGGACAAGAGACCCAGTACTTC. This encodes CARSVYGQETQYF.